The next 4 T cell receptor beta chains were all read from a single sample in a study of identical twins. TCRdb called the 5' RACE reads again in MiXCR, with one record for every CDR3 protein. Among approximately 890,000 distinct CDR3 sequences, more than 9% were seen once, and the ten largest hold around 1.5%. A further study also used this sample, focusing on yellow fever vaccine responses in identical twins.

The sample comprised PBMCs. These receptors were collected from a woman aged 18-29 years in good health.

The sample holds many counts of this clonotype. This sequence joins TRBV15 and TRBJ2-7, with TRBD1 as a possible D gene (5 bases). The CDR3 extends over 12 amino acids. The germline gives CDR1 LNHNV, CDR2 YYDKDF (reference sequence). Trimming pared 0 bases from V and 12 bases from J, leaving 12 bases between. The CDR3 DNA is TGTGCCACCAGCAGAGATCTCAACAGGCTGTACGTC. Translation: CATSRDLNRLYV.

The CDR3 sequence: CASRVPGQGSANTIYF. The CDR3 coding sequence is TGTGCCAGCAGGGTCCCGGGACAGGGGTCGGCGAACACCATATATTTT. This chain links TRBV6-1 with TRBJ1-3, with 10 bases fitting TRBD1. V shed 6 bases, J shed 7 bases, and the junction held 12 bases outside the gene matches. This CDR3 contains 16 residues. Germline V lookup: CDR1 MNHNS, CDR2 SASEGT.

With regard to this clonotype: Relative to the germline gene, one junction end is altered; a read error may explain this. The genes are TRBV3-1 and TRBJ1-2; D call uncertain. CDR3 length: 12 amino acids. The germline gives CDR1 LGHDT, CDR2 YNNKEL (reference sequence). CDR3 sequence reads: CASSQGSPTFYF. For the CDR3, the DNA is TGTGCCAGCAGCCAGGGAAGCCCCACGTTTTACTTC.

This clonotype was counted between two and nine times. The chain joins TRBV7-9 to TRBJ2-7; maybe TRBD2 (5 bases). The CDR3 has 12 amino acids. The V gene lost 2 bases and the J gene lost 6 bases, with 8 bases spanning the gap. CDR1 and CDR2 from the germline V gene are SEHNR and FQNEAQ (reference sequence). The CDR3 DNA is TGTGCCAGCAGCTTAAGAGGGTCCGAGCAGTACTTC. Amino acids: CASSLRGSEQYF.